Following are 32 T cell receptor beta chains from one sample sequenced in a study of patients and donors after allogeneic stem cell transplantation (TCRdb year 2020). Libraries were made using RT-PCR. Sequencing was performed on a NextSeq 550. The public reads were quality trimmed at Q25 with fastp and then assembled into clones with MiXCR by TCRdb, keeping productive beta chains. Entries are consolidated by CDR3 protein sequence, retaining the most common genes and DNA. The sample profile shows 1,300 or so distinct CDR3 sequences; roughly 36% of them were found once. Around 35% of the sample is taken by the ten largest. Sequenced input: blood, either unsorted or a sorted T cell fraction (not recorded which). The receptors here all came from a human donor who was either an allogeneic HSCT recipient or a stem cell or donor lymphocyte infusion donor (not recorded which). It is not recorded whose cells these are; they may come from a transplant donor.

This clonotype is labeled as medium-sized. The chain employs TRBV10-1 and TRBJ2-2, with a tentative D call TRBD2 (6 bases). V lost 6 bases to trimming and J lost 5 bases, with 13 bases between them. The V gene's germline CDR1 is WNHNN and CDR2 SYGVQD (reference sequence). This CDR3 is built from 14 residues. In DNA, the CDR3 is TGCGCCAGCAGGAAAGGGACTTCTACCGGGGAGCTGTTTTTT. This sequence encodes CASRKGTSTGELFF.

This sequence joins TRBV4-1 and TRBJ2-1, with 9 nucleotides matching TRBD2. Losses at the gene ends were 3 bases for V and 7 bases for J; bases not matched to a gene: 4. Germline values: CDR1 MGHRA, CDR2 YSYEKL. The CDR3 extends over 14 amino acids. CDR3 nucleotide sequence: TGCGCCAGCAGCCAGGGTCTAGCGGGAAATGAGCAGTTCTTC. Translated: CASSQGLAGNEQFF.

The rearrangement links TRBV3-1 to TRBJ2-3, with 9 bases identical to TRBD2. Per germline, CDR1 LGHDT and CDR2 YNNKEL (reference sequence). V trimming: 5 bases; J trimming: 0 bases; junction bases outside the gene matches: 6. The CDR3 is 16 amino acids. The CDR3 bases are TGTGCCAGCAGCTCATGGCGGGAGGGAAGCACAGATACGCAGTATTTT. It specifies CASSSWREGSTDTQYF.

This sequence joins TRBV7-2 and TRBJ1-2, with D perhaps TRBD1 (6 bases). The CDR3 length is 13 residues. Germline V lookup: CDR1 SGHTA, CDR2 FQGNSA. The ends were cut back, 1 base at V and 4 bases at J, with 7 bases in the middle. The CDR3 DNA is TGTGCCAGCAGCTTAGAAGGGGGCTATGGCTACACCTTC. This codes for CASSLEGGYGYTF.

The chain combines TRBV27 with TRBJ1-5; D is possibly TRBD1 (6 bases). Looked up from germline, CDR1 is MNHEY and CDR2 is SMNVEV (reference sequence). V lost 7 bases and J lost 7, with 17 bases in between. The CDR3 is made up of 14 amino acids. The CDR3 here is CASTSRRGGQPQHF. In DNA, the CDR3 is TGTGCCAGCACCTCCCGGAGGGGGGGACAGCCCCAGCATTTT.

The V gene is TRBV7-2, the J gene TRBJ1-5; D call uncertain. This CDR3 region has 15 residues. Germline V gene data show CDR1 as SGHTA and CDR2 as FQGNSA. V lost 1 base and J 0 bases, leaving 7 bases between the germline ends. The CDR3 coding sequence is TGTGCCAGCAGCTTAGTGGGTAGTAGCAATCAGCCCCAGCATTTT. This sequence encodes CASSLVGSSNQPQHF.

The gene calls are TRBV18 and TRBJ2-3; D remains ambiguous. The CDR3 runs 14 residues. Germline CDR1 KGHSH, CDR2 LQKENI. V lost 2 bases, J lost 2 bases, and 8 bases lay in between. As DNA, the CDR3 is TGTGCCAGCTCACCATCGGCATTCACAGATACGCAGTATTTT. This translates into CASSPSAFTDTQYF. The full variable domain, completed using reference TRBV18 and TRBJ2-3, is NAGVMQNPRHLVRRRGQEARLRCSPMKGHSHVYWYRQLPEEGLKFMVYLQKENIIDESGMPKERFSAEFPKEGPSILRIQQVVRGDSAAYFCASSPSAFTDTQYFGPGTRLTVL.

The CDR3 bases are TGCAGTGCTAGAGAGAGTAGCAGGGTTGGACAGCCCCAGCATTTT. This encodes CSARESSRVGQPQHF. The chain uses TRBV20-1 and TRBJ1-5; maybe TRBD1 (5 bases). This CDR3 is built from 15 residues. Trimming stripped 0 bases from V and 7 bases from J, with 16 bases between. Germline CDR1 and CDR2: DFQATT and SNEGSKA (reference sequence).

The CDR3 DNA reads TGTGCCAGCAGCTTAGCGGCGGGGAATGAGCAGTTCTTC. Residues: CASSLAAGNEQFF. The V and J genes are TRBV7-2 and TRBJ2-1, with D possibly TRBD2 on 6 matching bases. Trimming took off 0 bases at V and 7 bases at J, with 7 bases between the two ends. The CDR3 has 13 residues. Germline lookup yields CDR1 SGHTA and CDR2 FQGNSA. Drawing the rest from reference TRBV7-2 and TRBJ2-1, the complete variable domain is GAGVSQSPSNKVTEKGKDVELRCDPISGHTALYWYRQSLGQGLEFLIYFQGNSAPDKSGLPSDRFSAERTGGSVSTLTIQRTQQEDSAVYLCASSLAAGNEQFFGPGTRLTVL.

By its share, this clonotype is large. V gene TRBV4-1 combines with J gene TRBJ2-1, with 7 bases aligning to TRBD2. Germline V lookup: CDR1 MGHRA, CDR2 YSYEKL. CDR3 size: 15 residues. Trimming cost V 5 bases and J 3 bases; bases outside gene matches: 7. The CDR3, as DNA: TGCGCCAGCAGCAAGACTAGCACCAACTACAATGAGCAGTTCTTC. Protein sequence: CASSKTSTNYNEQFF.

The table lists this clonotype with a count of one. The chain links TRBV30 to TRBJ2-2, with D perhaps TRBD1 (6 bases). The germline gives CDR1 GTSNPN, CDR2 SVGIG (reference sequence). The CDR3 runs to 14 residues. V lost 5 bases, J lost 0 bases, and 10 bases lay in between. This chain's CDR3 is CAWETGANTGELFF. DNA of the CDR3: TGTGCCTGGGAGACAGGAGCGAACACCGGGGAGCTGTTTTTT.

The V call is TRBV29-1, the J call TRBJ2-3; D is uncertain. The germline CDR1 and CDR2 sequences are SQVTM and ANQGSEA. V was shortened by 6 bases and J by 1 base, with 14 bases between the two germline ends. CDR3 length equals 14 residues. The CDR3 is CSVKGNVRTDTQYF. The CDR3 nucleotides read TGCAGCGTCAAAGGAAATGTCCGCACAGATACGCAGTATTTT.

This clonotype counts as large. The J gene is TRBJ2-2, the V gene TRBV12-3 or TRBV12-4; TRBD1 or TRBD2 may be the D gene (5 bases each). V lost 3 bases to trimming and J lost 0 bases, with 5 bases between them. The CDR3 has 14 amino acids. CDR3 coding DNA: TGTGCCAGCAGTTTGGGGGCGAACACCGGGGAGCTGTTTTTT. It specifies CASSLGANTGELFF.

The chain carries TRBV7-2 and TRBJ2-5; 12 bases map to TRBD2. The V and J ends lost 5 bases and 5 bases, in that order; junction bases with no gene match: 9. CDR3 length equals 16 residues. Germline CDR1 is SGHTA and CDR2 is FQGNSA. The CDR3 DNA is TGTGCCAGCAGCCCCGCTAGCGGGAGGGCCGGGGAGACCCAGTACTTC. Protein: CASSPASGRAGETQYF.

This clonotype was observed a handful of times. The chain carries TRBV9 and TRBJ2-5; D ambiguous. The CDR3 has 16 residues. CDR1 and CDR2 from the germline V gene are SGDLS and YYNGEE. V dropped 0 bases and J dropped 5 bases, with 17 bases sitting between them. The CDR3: CASSVEELYSAETQYF. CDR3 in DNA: TGTGCCAGCAGCGTAGAAGAACTGTACTCCGCTGAGACCCAGTACTTC.

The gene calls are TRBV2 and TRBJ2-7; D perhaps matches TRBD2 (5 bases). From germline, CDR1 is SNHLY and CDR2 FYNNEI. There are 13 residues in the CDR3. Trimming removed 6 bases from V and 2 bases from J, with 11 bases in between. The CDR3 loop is CASRLDSAYEQYF. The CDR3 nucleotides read TGTGCCAGCAGACTAGACTCGGCCTACGAGCAGTACTTC.

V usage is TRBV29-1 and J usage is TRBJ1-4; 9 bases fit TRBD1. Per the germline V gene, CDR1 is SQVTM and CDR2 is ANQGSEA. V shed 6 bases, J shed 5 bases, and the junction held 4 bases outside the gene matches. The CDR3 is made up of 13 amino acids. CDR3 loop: CSVGQGRNEKLFF. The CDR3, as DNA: TGCAGCGTAGGACAGGGGAGGAATGAAAAACTGTTTTTT.

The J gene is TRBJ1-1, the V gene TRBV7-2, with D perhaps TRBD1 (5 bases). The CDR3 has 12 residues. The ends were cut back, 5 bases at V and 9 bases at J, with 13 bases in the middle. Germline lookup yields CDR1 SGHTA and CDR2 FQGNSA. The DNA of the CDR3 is TGTGCCAGCAGCCCGCAGTGGGGGAAAGCTTTCTTT. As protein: CASSPQWGKAFF.

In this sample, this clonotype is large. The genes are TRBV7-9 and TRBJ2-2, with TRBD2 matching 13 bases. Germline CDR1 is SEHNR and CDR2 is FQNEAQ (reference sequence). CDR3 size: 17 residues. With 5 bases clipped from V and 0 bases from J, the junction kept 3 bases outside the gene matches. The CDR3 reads CASSPGTSGTNTGELFF. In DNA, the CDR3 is TGTGCCAGCAGCCCCGGGACTAGCGGGACGAACACCGGGGAGCTGTTTTTT.

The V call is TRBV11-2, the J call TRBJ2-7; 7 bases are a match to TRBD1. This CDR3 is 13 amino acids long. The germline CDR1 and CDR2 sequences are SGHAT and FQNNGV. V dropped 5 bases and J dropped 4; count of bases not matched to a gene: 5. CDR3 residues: CASSGTDRYEQYF. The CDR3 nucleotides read TGTGCCAGCAGCGGGACAGATAGGTACGAGCAGTACTTC.

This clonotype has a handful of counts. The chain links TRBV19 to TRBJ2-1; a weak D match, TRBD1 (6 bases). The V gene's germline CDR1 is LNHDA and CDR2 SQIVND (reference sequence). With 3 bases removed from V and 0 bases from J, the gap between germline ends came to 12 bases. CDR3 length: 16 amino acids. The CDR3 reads CASSIRGGHSYNEQFF. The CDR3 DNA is TGTGCCAGTAGTATCAGGGGTGGACACTCCTACAATGAGCAGTTCTTC.

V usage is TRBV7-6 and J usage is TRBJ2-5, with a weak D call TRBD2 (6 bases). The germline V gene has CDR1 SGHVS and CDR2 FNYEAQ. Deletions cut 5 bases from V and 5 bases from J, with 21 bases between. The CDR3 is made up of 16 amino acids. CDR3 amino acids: CASSAGRLATGETQYF. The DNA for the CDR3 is TGTGCCAGCAGCGCCGGGCGGCTAGCGACGGGGGAGACCCAGTACTTC.

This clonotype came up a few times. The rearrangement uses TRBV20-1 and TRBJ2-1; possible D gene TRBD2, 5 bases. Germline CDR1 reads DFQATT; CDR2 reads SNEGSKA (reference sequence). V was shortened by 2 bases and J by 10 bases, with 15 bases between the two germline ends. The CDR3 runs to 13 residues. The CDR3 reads CSARTPRTAEQFF. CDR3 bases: TGCAGTGCTAGAACTCCAAGGACTGCCGAGCAGTTCTTC.

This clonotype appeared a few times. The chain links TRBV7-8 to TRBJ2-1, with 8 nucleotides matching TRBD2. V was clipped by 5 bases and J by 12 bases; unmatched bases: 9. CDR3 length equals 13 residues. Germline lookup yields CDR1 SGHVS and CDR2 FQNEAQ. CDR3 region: CASSVASGSLQFF. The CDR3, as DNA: TGTGCCAGCAGCGTCGCAAGCGGGAGTTTGCAGTTCTTC. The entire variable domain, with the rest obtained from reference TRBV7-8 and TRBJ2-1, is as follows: GAGVSQSPRYKVAKRGQDVALRCDPISGHVSLFWYQQALGQGPEFLTYFQNEAQLDKSGLPSDRFFAERPEGSVSTLKIQRTQQEDSAVYLCASSVASGSLQFFGPGTRLTVL.

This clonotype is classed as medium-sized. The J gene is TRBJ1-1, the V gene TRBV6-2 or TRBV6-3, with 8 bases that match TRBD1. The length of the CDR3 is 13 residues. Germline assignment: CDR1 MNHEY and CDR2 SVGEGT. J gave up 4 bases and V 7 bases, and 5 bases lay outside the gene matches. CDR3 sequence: CASTRTGSTEAFF. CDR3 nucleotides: TGTGCCAGCACCCGGACAGGGAGCACTGAAGCTTTCTTT.

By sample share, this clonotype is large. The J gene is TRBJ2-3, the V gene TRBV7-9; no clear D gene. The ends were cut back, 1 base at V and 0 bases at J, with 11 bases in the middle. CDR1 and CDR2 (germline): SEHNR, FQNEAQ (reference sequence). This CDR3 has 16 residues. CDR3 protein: CASSLGATRSTDTQYF. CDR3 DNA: TGTGCCAGCAGCTTAGGAGCCACCAGGAGCACAGATACGCAGTATTTT. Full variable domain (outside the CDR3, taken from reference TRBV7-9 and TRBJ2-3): DTGVSQNPRHKITKRGQNVTFRCDPISEHNRLYWYRQTLGQGPEFLTYFQNEAQLEKSRLLSDRFSAERPKGSFSTLEIQRTEQGDSAMYLCASSLGATRSTDTQYFGPGTRLTVL.

CDR3 DNA sequence: TGCGCCAGCAGTGTGGACCGCGAGCAGTTCTTC. Protein: CASSVDREQFF. V gene TRBV10-2 combines with J gene TRBJ2-1; D gene uncertain. V lost 4 bases and J 10 bases, leaving 8 bases between the germline ends. The CDR3 has 11 amino acids. CDR1 is WSHSY, CDR2 SAAADI, per germline.

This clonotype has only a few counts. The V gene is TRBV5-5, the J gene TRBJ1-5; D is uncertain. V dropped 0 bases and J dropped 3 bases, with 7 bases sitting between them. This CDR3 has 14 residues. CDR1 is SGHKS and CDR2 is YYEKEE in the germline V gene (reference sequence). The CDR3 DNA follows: TGTGCCAGCAGCTTGGCGCATACCAATCAGCCCCAGCATTTT. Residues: CASSLAHTNQPQHF.

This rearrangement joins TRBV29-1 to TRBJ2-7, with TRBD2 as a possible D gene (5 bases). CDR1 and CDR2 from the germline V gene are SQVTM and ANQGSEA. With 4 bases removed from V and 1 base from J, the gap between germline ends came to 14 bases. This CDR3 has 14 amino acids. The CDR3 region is CSVVVVGGSYEQYF. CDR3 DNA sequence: TGCAGCGTTGTCGTGGTCGGAGGATCCTACGAGCAGTACTTC.

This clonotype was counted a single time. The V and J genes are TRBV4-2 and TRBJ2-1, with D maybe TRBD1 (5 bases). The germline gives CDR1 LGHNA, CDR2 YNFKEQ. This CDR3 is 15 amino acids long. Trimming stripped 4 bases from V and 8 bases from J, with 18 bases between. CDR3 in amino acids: CASSPKLGEGDEQFF. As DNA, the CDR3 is TGTGCCAGCAGCCCCAAGTTAGGGGAAGGAGATGAGCAGTTCTTC.

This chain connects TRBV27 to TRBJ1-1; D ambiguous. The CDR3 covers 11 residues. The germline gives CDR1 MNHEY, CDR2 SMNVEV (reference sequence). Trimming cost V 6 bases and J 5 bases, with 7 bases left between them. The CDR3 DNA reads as TGTGCCAGCAGAGGGAGGACTGAAGCTTTCTTT. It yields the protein CASRGRTEAFF.

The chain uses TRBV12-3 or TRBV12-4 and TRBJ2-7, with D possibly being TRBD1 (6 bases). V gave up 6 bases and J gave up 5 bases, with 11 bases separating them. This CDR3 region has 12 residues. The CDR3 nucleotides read TGTGCCAGCAGCCAAACAGGGCACGAGCAGTACTTC. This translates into CASSQTGHEQYF.